The clone carrying this T cell receptor (beta chain) was counted a few times. This CDR3 contains 14 residues. The junction had 4 bases not matched to a gene; V was cut back by 6 bases and J by 3 bases. The germline gives CDR1 MNHEY, CDR2 SVGAGI. The sample belongs to a study of blood T cell repertoires in COVID-19. For the study at large: Specimens from acute and convalescent COVID-19 originated in the United States, Italy and Spain.

Generated by immunoSEQ multiplex PCR, the TCRdb table keeps only in-frame clones and is missing some. The sample carries about 220,000 clones, roughly 84% recorded once. This TCR was recovered from a woman aged 60-70 years who had recovered from COVID-19. Sample: peripheral blood. The chain recombines TRBV6-5 with TRBJ2-2; 7 bases fit TRBD1. CDR3 protein: CASRNDRDTGELFF. CDR3 nucleotide sequence: TGTGCCAGCAGGAACGACAGGGACACCGGGGAGCTGTTTTTT.